This TCR beta chain was observed in a study of CD4 and CD8 cells across lung adenocarcinoma regions. The CDR3 contains 13 residues. CDR1 is MDHEN and CDR2 is SYDVKM in the germline V gene. With V trimmed by 0 bases and J by 7 bases, 2 bases remained unmatched. This clonotype came up a few times. TCRdb re-called the PCR reads through MiXCR, storing one row per CDR3 protein. The sample gives 9,500 to 15,000 distinct CDR3 sequences, 47% of which show up once; roughly 27% is in the top ten. Samples came from patients with localized non-small cell lung adenocarcinoma. J is TRBJ1-2 and V is TRBV28, with TRBD1 matching over 7 bases. Sequencing was done on a sample of CD8+ T cells from the margin of a lung tumor. The TCR was taken from a male donor with lung adenocarcinoma. The CD4 and CD8 labels of this study may be unreliable. The CDR3 region is CASSLWTGSGYTF. The CDR3 DNA follows: TGTGCCAGCAGTTTATGGACAGGGAGTGGCTACACCTTC.